This T cell receptor (beta chain) was sequenced for a study of beta chain features in type 1 diabetes. On the study more broadly: Across all samples, approximately 110,000,000 sorted cells were examined. Study results and limitations: TCRB repertoires of naive, central memory and Treg cells appeared more similar among patients than among healthy donors.

Sequencing targeted expressed TCRB transcripts, as all isolated RNA had been reverse transcribed. Measured with immunoSEQ multiplex PCR; TCRdb has only the in-frame clones, and not every one. The repertoire has about 220,000 clones, roughly a tenth of them found once; the top ten carry roughly 1.3%. Points on this clone: Its antigen is as yet unknown.

V lost 0 bases, J lost 2 bases, and 8 bases lay in between. Per germline, CDR1 MGHRA and CDR2 YSYEKL. The CDR3 is 15 residues long. The receptor was derived from a young man in good health. The sequenced sample was central memory CD4+ T cells from blood. The gene calls are TRBV4-1 and TRBJ2-1; possibly TRBD1 for D (6 bases). This chain's CDR3 is CASSQDWTAYNEQFF. DNA of the CDR3: TGCGCCAGCAGCCAAGATTGGACAGCCTACAATGAGCAGTTCTTC.